These 22 T cell receptor beta chains were all obtained from the same sample, sequenced in a study of OX40 agonist ivuxolimab in advanced cancers. Only in-frame clones appear in the TCRdb table, and some are missing; sequencing was by immunoSEQ multiplex PCR. This table has some 150,000 clones, about 92% appearing once. The sequenced sample was CD4+ or CD8+ T cells sorted from blood, obtained in a trial of the OX40 agonist ivuxolimab. The receptors were sampled from an adult with an advanced solid tumor such as melanoma, head and neck, liver or kidney cancer.

The chain joins TRBV18 to TRBJ2-7; D gene unclear. The CDR3 is 13 amino acids. Trimming took off 2 bases at V and 3 bases at J, with 8 bases between the two ends. The V gene's germline CDR1 is KGHSH and CDR2 LQKENI. The CDR3 loop reads CASSPTLNYEQYF. Written as DNA, the CDR3 is TGTGCCAGCTCACCAACCCTTAACTACGAGCAGTACTTC. Drawing the rest from reference TRBV18 and TRBJ2-7, the complete variable domain is NAGVMQNPRHLVRRRGQEARLRCSPMKGHSHVYWYRQLPEEGLKFMVYLQKENIIDESGMPKERFSAEFPKEGPSILRIQQVVRGDSAAYFCASSPTLNYEQYFGPGTRLTVT.

This chain connects TRBV6-5 to TRBJ1-1, with D unresolved. CDR1 is MNHEY and CDR2 is SVGAGI in the germline V gene. V gave up 6 bases and J gave up 1 base, with 12 bases separating them. The CDR3 is 14 amino acids. The CDR3 sequence: CASSHESGNTEAFF. In DNA, the CDR3 is TGTGCCAGCAGCCACGAGTCGGGGAACACTGAAGCTTTCTTT.

This rearrangement joins TRBV4-2 to TRBJ2-7; D remains ambiguous. The CDR3 covers 17 residues. The V and J ends lost 1 base and 0 bases respectively, with 16 bases between them. Per germline, CDR1 LGHNA and CDR2 YNFKEQ. CDR3 DNA: TGTGCCAGCAGCCAAGTGATCTCGGAAAAGGGCTCCTACGAGCAGTACTTC. Protein: CASSQVISEKGSYEQYF.

The rearrangement links TRBV6-4 to TRBJ1-5; D unresolved. The CDR3 spans 14 residues. Trimming cost V 3 bases and J 5 bases, with 11 bases left between them. Germline V gene data show CDR1 as MRHNA and CDR2 as SNTAGT. CDR3 sequence (DNA): TGTGCCAGCAGTGAGGTGGCGGGAGATCAGCCCCAGCATTTT. The encoded protein is CASSEVAGDQPQHF.

The V and J genes are TRBV2 and TRBJ1-2; D is uncertain. This CDR3 is built from 13 residues. Trimming removed 5 bases from V and 1 base from J, with 8 bases in between. Germline V lookup: CDR1 SNHLY, CDR2 FYNNEI. The CDR3 here is CASSPGVNYGYTF. The CDR3 DNA sequence: TGTGCCAGCAGTCCCGGAGTTAACTATGGCTACACCTTC.

This chain links TRBV13 with TRBJ1-2; D unresolved. V was trimmed by 2 bases and J by 5 bases, leaving 6 bases between them. The CDR3 is 12 amino acids. CDR1 is PRHDT and CDR2 is FYEKMQ in the germline V gene (reference sequence). DNA of the CDR3: TGTGCCAGCAGCTTAAGGATGTATGGCTACACCTTC. This gives the protein CASSLRMYGYTF. Full variable domain (missing parts from reference TRBV13 and TRBJ1-2): AAGVIQSPRHLIKEKRETATLKCYPIPRHDTVYWYQQGPGQDPQFLISFYEKMQSDKGSIPDRFSAQQFSDYHSELNMSSLELGDSALYFCASSLRMYGYTFGSGTRLTVV.

J is TRBJ1-1 and V is TRBV6-5; no clear D. This CDR3 has 12 residues. Trimming pared 6 bases from V and 11 bases from J, leaving 16 bases between. Germline V lookup: CDR1 MNHEY, CDR2 SVGAGI. The CDR3 region is CASSLVTGRAFF. Here the CDR3 DNA reads TGTGCCAGCAGCCTCGTCACCGGGAGGGCTTTCTTT.

This chain links TRBV5-6 with TRBJ2-3; D is ambiguous. Germline CDR1 SGHDT, CDR2 YYEEEE. There are 12 residues in the CDR3. Trimming cost V 1 base and J 6 bases, with 6 bases left between them. CDR3 sequence reads: CASSLPVDTQYF. As DNA, the CDR3 is TGTGCCAGCAGCTTGCCAGTCGATACGCAGTATTTT.

This sequence joins TRBV28 and TRBJ1-1, with D possibly matching TRBD1 (5 bases). This CDR3 is 15 amino acids long. The ends were cut back, 0 bases at V and 1 base at J, with 9 bases in the middle. Germline V gene lookup returns CDR1 MDHEN and CDR2 SYDVKM. In DNA, the CDR3 is TGTGCCAGCAGTTTATGGGCAGGGAGGAACACTGAAGCTTTCTTT. Amino acids: CASSLWAGRNTEAFF.

The rearrangement joins TRBV28 to TRBJ1-2; D is unresolved. The CDR3 is 12 residues long. The germline gives CDR1 MDHEN, CDR2 SYDVKM. V dropped 1 base and J dropped 8 bases, with 8 bases sitting between them. The CDR3 region is CASSLSAYGYTF. For the CDR3, the DNA is TGTGCCAGCAGTTTATCGGCTTACGGCTACACCTTC.

V is TRBV27 and J is TRBJ2-7; D not certain. Germline CDR1 MNHEY, CDR2 SMNVEV (reference sequence). The germline V and J ends were trimmed by 10 bases and 4 bases, with 23 bases remaining between them. This CDR3 is built from 15 residues. DNA for the CDR3: TGTGCCACCAAGAGGTTGGACGGCTCATTTTACGAGCAGTACTTC. It codes for CATKRLDGSFYEQYF.

The V gene is TRBV5-1, the J gene TRBJ2-1; TRBD1 is a possible D gene (6 bases). Trimming shortened V by 4 bases and J by 4 bases, and 15 bases separated the two germline ends. The CDR3 sequence is 15 residues long. Germline CDR1 SGHRS, CDR2 YFSETQ. The CDR3 bases are TGCGCCAGCAGCCGACATTCACAGGGTTACAATGAGCAGTTCTTC. The encoded protein is CASSRHSQGYNEQFF.

The chain employs TRBV19 and TRBJ1-2; the match to TRBD1 covers 12 bases. The ends lost 8 bases at V and 4 bases at J; junction bases unmatched: 8. The CDR3 spans 15 residues. Germline CDR1 LNHDA, CDR2 SQIVND (reference sequence). Here the CDR3 DNA reads TGTGCCAGTGGTGGGACAGGGGGCCGTGGCTATGGCTACACCTTC. Protein product: CASGGTGGRGYGYTF. Complete variable domain (other parts from reference TRBV19 and TRBJ1-2): DGGITQSPKYLFRKEGQNVTLSCEQNLNHDAMYWYRQDPGQGLRLIYYSQIVNDFQKGDIAEGYSVSREKKESFPLTVTSAQKNPTAFYLCASGGTGGRGYGYTFGSGTRLTVV.

This chain connects TRBV11-3 to TRBJ2-1; tentatively, D is TRBD2 (5 bases). Germline loops: CDR1 SGHNT, CDR2 YENEEA. Deletions cut 6 bases from V and 5 bases from J, with 20 bases between. This CDR3 contains 16 residues. Here the CDR3 DNA reads TGTGCCAGCAGTTATACACCAGGAGGCCCCCACAATGAGCAGTTCTTC. Protein: CASSYTPGGPHNEQFF.

Note on this clone: At one boundary the junction diverges from the germline segment, which might be a read error. V and J are TRBV6-5 and TRBJ2-5; 14 bases map to TRBD2. Germline CDR1 is MNHEY and CDR2 is SVGAGI. This CDR3 spans 16 amino acids. In nucleotides, the CDR3 is TGTGCCAGCAGTTACGGACTAGCGGGGGGCCAAGAGGCCCAGTACTTC. It yields the protein CASSYGLAGGQEAQYF.

The chain has TRBV19 and TRBJ1-1; D not certain. With 3 bases removed from V and 1 base from J, the gap between germline ends came to 9 bases. The length of the CDR3 is 14 residues. Germline CDR1 reads LNHDA; CDR2 reads SQIVND (reference sequence). CDR3 nucleotide sequence: TGTGCCAGTAGTATCTCCAGGCAGAACACTGAAGCTTTCTTT. It translates to CASSISRQNTEAFF.

This clone has only a few counts. The rearrangement links TRBV11-2 to TRBJ1-5; D unresolved. V lost 0 bases and J 6 bases, leaving 6 bases between the germline ends. The CDR3 has 13 amino acids. CDR1 and CDR2 (germline): SGHAT, FQNNGV. The CDR3 nucleotides read TGTGCCAGCAGCTTAGATTATATTCAGCCCCAGCATTTT. As protein: CASSLDYIQPQHF.

The chain joins TRBV5-4 to TRBJ1-2, with a possible D match to TRBD1 (5 bases). V lost 4 bases, J lost 2 bases, and 9 bases lay in between. CDR3 length equals 13 residues. The germline V gene has CDR1 SGHNT and CDR2 YYREEE (reference sequence). Here the CDR3 reads CASSQPGNYGYTF. CDR3 nucleotide sequence: TGTGCCAGCAGCCAACCAGGGAACTATGGCTACACCTTC.

Only one count was recorded for this clone. The chain combines TRBV14 with TRBJ2-5, with D possibly TRBD2 on 6 matching bases. Germline assignment: CDR1 SGHDN and CDR2 FVKESK. The CDR3 extends over 14 amino acids. V shed 4 bases and J shed 7 bases, with 16 bases lying between them. CDR3 loop: CASSPRSGVGTQYF. The CDR3 region has the DNA TGTGCCAGCAGCCCCAGGTCGGGGGTAGGGACCCAGTACTTC. Full variable domain (remainder filled in from reference TRBV14 and TRBJ2-5): EAGVTQFPSHSVIEKGQTVTLRCDPISGHDNLYWYRRVMGKEIKFLLHFVKESKQDESGMPNNRFLAERTGGTYSTLKVQPAELEDSGVYFCASSPRSGVGTQYFGPGTRLLVL.

The chain is built from TRBV15 and TRBJ1-4, with D hard to call. The CDR3 loop spans 13 amino acids. Germline CDR1 LNHNV, CDR2 YYDKDF (reference sequence). V shed 8 bases and J shed 3 bases, with 10 bases lying between them. CDR3 coding DNA: TGTGCCACCGCTAGGTTCCCTAATGAAAAACTGTTTTTT. Its translation: CATARFPNEKLFF.

This chain links TRBV11-2 with TRBJ1-2; a possible D gene is TRBD1 (5 bases). Trimming left V 4 bases short and J 7 bases short, with 7 bases between. Germline values: CDR1 SGHAT, CDR2 FQNNGV. This CDR3 spans 11 amino acids. The CDR3 nucleotides are TGTGCCAGCAGCTCAAGGGGTGGCTACACCTTC. Translating gives CASSSRGGYTF.

The chain joins TRBV29-1 to TRBJ1-1; tentative D call: TRBD1 (6 bases). The CDR3 sequence is 13 residues long. The germline V and J ends were trimmed by 4 bases and 1 base, with 10 bases remaining between them. Germline lookup yields CDR1 SQVTM and CDR2 ANQGSEA. CDR3 coding DNA: TGCAGCGTTGCGACAGGCCGGAACACTGAAGCTTTCTTT. This encodes CSVATGRNTEAFF. The full variable domain, its missing parts supplied by reference TRBV29-1 and TRBJ1-1, is SAVISQKPSRDICQRGTSLTIQCQVDSQVTMMFWYRQQPGQSLTLIATANQGSEATYESGFVIDKFPISRPNLTFSTLTVSNMSPEDSSIYLCSVATGRNTEAFFGQGTRLTVV.